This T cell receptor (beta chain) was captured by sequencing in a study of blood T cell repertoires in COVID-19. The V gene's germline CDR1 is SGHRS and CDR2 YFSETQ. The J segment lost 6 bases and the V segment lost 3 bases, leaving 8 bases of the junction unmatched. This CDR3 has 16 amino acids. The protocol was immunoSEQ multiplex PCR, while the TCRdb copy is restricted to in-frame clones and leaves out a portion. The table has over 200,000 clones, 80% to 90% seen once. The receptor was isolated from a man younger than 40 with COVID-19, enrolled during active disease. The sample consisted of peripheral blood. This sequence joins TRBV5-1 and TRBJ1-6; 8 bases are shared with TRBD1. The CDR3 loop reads CASSSTSGGSNSPLHF. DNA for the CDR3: TGCGCCAGCAGCTCCACCTCAGGGGGCAGTAATTCACCCCTCCACTTT.